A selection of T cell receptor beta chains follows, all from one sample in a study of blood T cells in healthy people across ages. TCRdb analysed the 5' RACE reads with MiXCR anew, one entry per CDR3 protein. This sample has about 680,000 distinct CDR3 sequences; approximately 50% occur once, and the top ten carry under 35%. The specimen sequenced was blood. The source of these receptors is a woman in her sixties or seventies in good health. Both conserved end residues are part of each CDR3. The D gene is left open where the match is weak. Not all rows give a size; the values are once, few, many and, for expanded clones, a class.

TGTGCCAGCAGCGTGGGGAGCAGCTATGGCTACACCTTC | CASSVGSSYGYTF | TRBJ1-2 | - | - | TRBV5-6
TGTGCCAGCAGTTTTGGGGCCTGGGTTAACTATGGCTACACCTTC | CASSFGAWVNYGYTF | TRBJ1-2 | - | - | TRBV28
TGTGCCAGCAGCCTCACGGGCCTCAACTACTATGGCTACACCTTC | CASSLTGLNYYGYTF | TRBJ1-2 | - | - | TRBV7-3
TGTGCCAGCAGCCGACTAGCGGGAGTCCACTACAATGAGCAGTTCTTC | CASSRLAGVHYNEQFF | TRBJ2-1 | - | TRBD2 | TRBV7-3
TGTGCCAGCAGTGCACCGGGGAGCGGGGCCTACAATGAGCAGTACTTC | CASSAPGSGAYNEQYF | TRBJ2-7 | - | TRBD2 | TRBV28
TGCGCCAGCAGCCACAGCGGGAGGGCCCCCAATGAGCAGTTCTTC | CASSHSGRAPNEQFF | TRBJ2-1 | - | TRBD2 | TRBV4-3
TGTGCCAGCAGCCGACGGACAGGGGTGGAGACCCAGTACTTC | CASSRRTGVETQYF | TRBJ2-5 | - | TRBD1 | TRBV7-2
TGTGCCAGCAGTTTATCACCTCTGGCGGGAGACCCCTACAATGAGCAGTACTTC | CASSLSPLAGDPYNEQYF | TRBJ2-7 | - | TRBD2 | TRBV27
TGTGCCAGCAGCGCTCAGGGGGCCGGGACCGGGGAGCTGTTTTTT | CASSAQGAGTGELFF | TRBJ2-2 | few | TRBD1 | TRBV9
TGTGCCAGCAGCCCGCACCAGAGGCCCCCCGGCCAAGAGACCCAGTACTTC | CASSPHQRPPGQETQYF | TRBJ2-5 | - | - | TRBV7-4
TGTGCCAGCAAGTCAAGCGGGAACGCCTACGAGCAGTACTTC | CASKSSGNAYEQYF | TRBJ2-7 | - | TRBD2 | TRBV6-2/TRBV6-3
TGCGCCAGCAGTCCTGGACTTGAGCAGTTCTTC | CASSPGLEQFF | TRBJ2-1 | - | - | TRBV5-1
TGTGCCAGCAGCTTTAAGCAGGGGGGCGATGAGCAGTACTTC | CASSFKQGGDEQYF | TRBJ2-5 | once | - | TRBV7-9
TGCAGTGCTAGATCTCCGAGAGGACAGGGTTACGAGCAGTACTTC | CSARSPRGQGYEQYF | TRBJ2-7 | - | TRBD1 | TRBV20-1
TGTGCCGGGCGACCGAGCTCTGGGGCCAACGTCCTGACTTTC | CAGRPSSGANVLTF | TRBJ2-6 | - | - | TRBV2
TGCGCCAGCAGCTTGGGGGACACCCTCGATGAGCAGTTCTTC | CASSLGDTLDEQFF | TRBJ2-1 | few | - | TRBV5-1
TGTGCCAGCAGCCAAGATACGGGAGGAGCCTACGAGCAGTACTTC | CASSQDTGGAYEQYF | TRBJ2-7 | few | TRBD2 | TRBV4-2
TGTGCCAGCAGTATCTCACTGGTGGGAGATGAGCAGTACTTC | CASSISLVGDEQYF | TRBJ2-5 | - | - | TRBV27
TGTGCCAGCAGCCATGCCTACAGGGGCCAAGAGACCCAGTACTTC | CASSHAYRGQETQYF | TRBJ2-5 | few | TRBD1 | TRBV3-1
TGCAGTGCTAGATCGCGACAGGGCGTCTACGAGCAGTACTTC | CSARSRQGVYEQYF | TRBJ2-7 | - | TRBD1 | TRBV20-1
TGTGCCAGCAGCTGGGCTTGGGGTGAGCAGTTCTTC | CASSWAWGEQFF | TRBJ2-1 | - | - | TRBV7-2
TGTGCCAGCTCACCGGGGGAGGACTATGGCTACACCTTC | CASSPGEDYGYTF | TRBJ1-2 | - | - | TRBV18
TGCAGCGTTGTTTTACAGGGCGGGATGAACACTGAAGCTTTCTTT | CSVVLQGGMNTEAFF | TRBJ1-1 | - | - | TRBV29-1
TGCAGTGCTAGAAGCAGTAACAATGAAAAACTGTTTTTT | CSARSSNNEKLFF | TRBJ1-4 | few | - | TRBV20-1
TGTGCCAGCAGCTTAGGGGTCACCCAAACTAATGAAAAACTGTTTTTT | CASSLGVTQTNEKLFF | TRBJ1-4 | - | - | TRBV7-9
TGTGCCAGTAGGGCTATACCTAACTATGGCTACACCTTC | CASRAIPNYGYTF | TRBJ1-2 | few | - | TRBV2
TGTGCCAGCAGCTTAAACCAAGAGACCCAGTACTTC | CASSLNQETQYF | TRBJ2-5 | many | - | TRBV5-1
TGTGCCAGCAGCCAAGGTTCCCGTCCTGGAGGCTACACCTTC | CASSQGSRPGGYTF | TRBJ1-2 | - | - | TRBV4-2
TGCAGCGGGGTTGGTACTAGCGGGAGCCCAGATACGCAGTATTTT | CSGVGTSGSPDTQYF | TRBJ2-3 | few | TRBD2 | TRBV29-1
TGTGCCAGCAGCAAAGAACAGGATTTTAACTATGGCTACACCTTC | CASSKEQDFNYGYTF | TRBJ1-2 | - | - | TRBV21-1
TGTGCCAGCAGTTCCCTCCCAGGGTCGATCTCTGGGGCCAACGTCCTGACTTTC | CASSSLPGSISGANVLTF | TRBJ2-6 | - | - | TRBV27
TGTGCCAGCGGTTCGTTGAGGGAGCAGTTCTTC | CASGSLREQFF | TRBJ2-1 | - | - | TRBV28
TGTGCCAGCAGTCCCGGGCAGGGCGTGGATGACTACACCTTC | CASSPGQGVDDYTF | TRBJ1-2 | - | - | TRBV6-2/TRBV6-3
TGCGCCAGCAGCCAGTTCCCAGGGTCGAACGCTGAAGCTTTCTTT | CASSQFPGSNAEAFF | TRBJ1-1 | once | - | TRBV4-3
TGTGCCAGCAGCTTTGCCCAGGAGCGGGAGTTTTTGGAGACCCAGTACTTC | CASSFAQEREFLETQYF | TRBJ2-5 | - | TRBD2 | TRBV5-6
TGTGCCATCAGTGAGTCGACGACCCAGTCCTGGGGCAATGAGCAGTTCTTC | CAISESTTQSWGNEQFF | TRBJ2-1 | - | - | TRBV10-3
TGTGCCAGCAGTTACAGACCGACAGGGAACTATGGCTACACCTTC | CASSYRPTGNYGYTF | TRBJ1-2 | few | TRBD1 | TRBV6-2/TRBV6-3
TGTGCCAGCAGTTTAGTTACAGGGGATGGATATCATCCCCAGCATTTT | CASSLVTGDGYHPQHF | TRBJ1-5 | once | TRBD1 | TRBV28
TGTGCCAGCAGCCAAGGCCGGGACTATCGCAATGAGCAGTACTTC | CASSQGRDYRNEQYF | TRBJ2-5 | - | TRBD2 | TRBV4-2
TGTGCCACCAGCAGGGAGGCGGGAGGGGGCAATGAGCAGTTCTTC | CATSREAGGGNEQFF | TRBJ2-1 | few | TRBD2 | TRBV15
TGTGCCAGCAGCTTGGTATTGGGAGCAGGCGAGCAGTTCTTC | CASSLVLGAGEQFF | TRBJ2-1 | - | - | TRBV5-4